Listed below are T cell receptor beta chains from one sample, sequenced in a study of cytomegalovirus exposure and HLA in healthy donors. Clones were read by immunoSEQ multiplex PCR, and TCRdb kept only the in-frame ones, dropping some. The sample records about 160,000 clones, around four fifths being singletons. The sample was PBMCs. The receptors were gathered from a man aged 30 to 45 in good health and CMV-seronegative. CDR3s include the opening cysteine and the closing phenylalanine or tryptophan. Fields, in order: V gene, J gene, clone size, CDR3 protein. Clone size is stated in some rows and not others, as once, few, many or a class when expanded.

v_call: TRBV4-1; j_call: TRBJ1-4; clone_size: NA; cdr3_aa: CASSRISVTAVEAEKLFF
v_call: TRBV7-9; j_call: TRBJ2-2; clone_size: NA; cdr3_aa: CASVRANTGELFF
v_call: TRBV9; j_call: TRBJ2-3; clone_size: NA; cdr3_aa: CASSVEGGGGSTDTQYF
v_call: TRBV6-6; j_call: TRBJ1-6; clone_size: NA; cdr3_aa: CASSQHGQGVNSPLHF
v_call: TRBV30; j_call: TRBJ1-3; clone_size: NA; cdr3_aa: CAWSYPDRGLRAGNTIYF
v_call: TRBV15; j_call: TRBJ1-6; clone_size: NA; cdr3_aa: CATSRDRNSPLHF
v_call: TRBV4-1; j_call: TRBJ2-5; clone_size: NA; cdr3_aa: CASSQATDRPETQYF
v_call: TRBV5-4; j_call: TRBJ1-1; clone_size: NA; cdr3_aa: CASSYKLNTEAFF
v_call: TRBV11-2; j_call: TRBJ1-2; clone_size: NA; cdr3_aa: CASSLDGTPYGYTF
v_call: TRBV28; j_call: TRBJ2-1; clone_size: NA; cdr3_aa: CASSLVGTGFDEQFF
v_call: TRBV7-9; j_call: TRBJ2-2; clone_size: few; cdr3_aa: CASSLRDRGLVTGELFF
v_call: TRBV27; j_call: TRBJ1-3; clone_size: NA; cdr3_aa: CASRTGAASGNTIYF
v_call: TRBV9; j_call: TRBJ2-3; clone_size: NA; cdr3_aa: CASSGPQGDTMFDTQYF
v_call: TRBV7-2; j_call: TRBJ2-7; clone_size: NA; cdr3_aa: CASSLGTSLEQYF
v_call: TRBV30; j_call: TRBJ2-1; clone_size: NA; cdr3_aa: CACLQGRVGRFF
v_call: TRBV7-9; j_call: TRBJ1-3; clone_size: NA; cdr3_aa: CASSSRDRGVYTIYF
v_call: TRBV19; j_call: TRBJ2-1; clone_size: NA; cdr3_aa: CASRPGPYNEQFF
v_call: TRBV5-1; j_call: TRBJ2-7; clone_size: NA; cdr3_aa: CASSGGTSSSYEQYF
v_call: TRBV9; j_call: TRBJ2-2; clone_size: NA; cdr3_aa: CASSVPGKAEFSGELFF
v_call: TRBV4-3; j_call: TRBJ1-6; clone_size: few; cdr3_aa: CASSQTNRAGPLHF
v_call: TRBV5-1; j_call: TRBJ2-3; clone_size: NA; cdr3_aa: CASSLDDRVDTQYF
v_call: TRBV2; j_call: TRBJ2-7; clone_size: NA; cdr3_aa: CASSEATSGRGIYEQYF
v_call: TRBV28; j_call: TRBJ2-7; clone_size: few; cdr3_aa: CASSTATYEQYF
v_call: TRBV10-3; j_call: TRBJ2-7; clone_size: NA; cdr3_aa: CAIRATGVYEQYF
v_call: TRBV19; j_call: TRBJ2-7; clone_size: NA; cdr3_aa: CASSIDGGNSYEQYF
v_call: TRBV7-2; j_call: TRBJ2-5; clone_size: NA; cdr3_aa: CASSLNGGDKETQYF
v_call: TRBV5-1; j_call: TRBJ2-3; clone_size: NA; cdr3_aa: CASSSRQRSTDTQYF
v_call: TRBV5-1; j_call: TRBJ1-4; clone_size: NA; cdr3_aa: CASTKSGTADMLFF
v_call: TRBV5-4; j_call: TRBJ2-3; clone_size: NA; cdr3_aa: CASSFRTGSDTQYF
v_call: TRBV5-1; j_call: TRBJ2-1; clone_size: NA; cdr3_aa: CASSLGTGNNEQFF
v_call: TRBV29-1; j_call: TRBJ2-2; clone_size: NA; cdr3_aa: CSVPSRPGELFF
v_call: TRBV11-3; j_call: TRBJ2-5; clone_size: NA; cdr3_aa: CASSRDSKETQYF
v_call: TRBV19; j_call: TRBJ1-5; clone_size: NA; cdr3_aa: CASSARGQGSQPQHF
v_call: TRBV7-8; j_call: TRBJ2-2; clone_size: NA; cdr3_aa: CASTQPREAVNTGELFF
v_call: TRBV7-2; j_call: TRBJ2-1; clone_size: NA; cdr3_aa: CASSPQGGYNEQFF
v_call: TRBV9; j_call: TRBJ1-3; clone_size: NA; cdr3_aa: CASSRQGAYSGNTIYF
v_call: TRBV5-8; j_call: TRBJ2-3; clone_size: NA; cdr3_aa: CASSLALGSRTDTQYF
v_call: TRBV28; j_call: TRBJ2-2; clone_size: NA; cdr3_aa: CASSLDLAGAHGELFF
v_call: TRBV2; j_call: TRBJ1-4; clone_size: NA; cdr3_aa: CASSNRGPNEKLFF
v_call: TRBV19; j_call: TRBJ1-4; clone_size: NA; cdr3_aa: CASSPPGQGNEKLFF
v_call: TRBV9; j_call: TRBJ1-3; clone_size: NA; cdr3_aa: CASSQARNTIYF
v_call: TRBV10-3; j_call: TRBJ1-6; clone_size: NA; cdr3_aa: CAIRDRENSPLHF